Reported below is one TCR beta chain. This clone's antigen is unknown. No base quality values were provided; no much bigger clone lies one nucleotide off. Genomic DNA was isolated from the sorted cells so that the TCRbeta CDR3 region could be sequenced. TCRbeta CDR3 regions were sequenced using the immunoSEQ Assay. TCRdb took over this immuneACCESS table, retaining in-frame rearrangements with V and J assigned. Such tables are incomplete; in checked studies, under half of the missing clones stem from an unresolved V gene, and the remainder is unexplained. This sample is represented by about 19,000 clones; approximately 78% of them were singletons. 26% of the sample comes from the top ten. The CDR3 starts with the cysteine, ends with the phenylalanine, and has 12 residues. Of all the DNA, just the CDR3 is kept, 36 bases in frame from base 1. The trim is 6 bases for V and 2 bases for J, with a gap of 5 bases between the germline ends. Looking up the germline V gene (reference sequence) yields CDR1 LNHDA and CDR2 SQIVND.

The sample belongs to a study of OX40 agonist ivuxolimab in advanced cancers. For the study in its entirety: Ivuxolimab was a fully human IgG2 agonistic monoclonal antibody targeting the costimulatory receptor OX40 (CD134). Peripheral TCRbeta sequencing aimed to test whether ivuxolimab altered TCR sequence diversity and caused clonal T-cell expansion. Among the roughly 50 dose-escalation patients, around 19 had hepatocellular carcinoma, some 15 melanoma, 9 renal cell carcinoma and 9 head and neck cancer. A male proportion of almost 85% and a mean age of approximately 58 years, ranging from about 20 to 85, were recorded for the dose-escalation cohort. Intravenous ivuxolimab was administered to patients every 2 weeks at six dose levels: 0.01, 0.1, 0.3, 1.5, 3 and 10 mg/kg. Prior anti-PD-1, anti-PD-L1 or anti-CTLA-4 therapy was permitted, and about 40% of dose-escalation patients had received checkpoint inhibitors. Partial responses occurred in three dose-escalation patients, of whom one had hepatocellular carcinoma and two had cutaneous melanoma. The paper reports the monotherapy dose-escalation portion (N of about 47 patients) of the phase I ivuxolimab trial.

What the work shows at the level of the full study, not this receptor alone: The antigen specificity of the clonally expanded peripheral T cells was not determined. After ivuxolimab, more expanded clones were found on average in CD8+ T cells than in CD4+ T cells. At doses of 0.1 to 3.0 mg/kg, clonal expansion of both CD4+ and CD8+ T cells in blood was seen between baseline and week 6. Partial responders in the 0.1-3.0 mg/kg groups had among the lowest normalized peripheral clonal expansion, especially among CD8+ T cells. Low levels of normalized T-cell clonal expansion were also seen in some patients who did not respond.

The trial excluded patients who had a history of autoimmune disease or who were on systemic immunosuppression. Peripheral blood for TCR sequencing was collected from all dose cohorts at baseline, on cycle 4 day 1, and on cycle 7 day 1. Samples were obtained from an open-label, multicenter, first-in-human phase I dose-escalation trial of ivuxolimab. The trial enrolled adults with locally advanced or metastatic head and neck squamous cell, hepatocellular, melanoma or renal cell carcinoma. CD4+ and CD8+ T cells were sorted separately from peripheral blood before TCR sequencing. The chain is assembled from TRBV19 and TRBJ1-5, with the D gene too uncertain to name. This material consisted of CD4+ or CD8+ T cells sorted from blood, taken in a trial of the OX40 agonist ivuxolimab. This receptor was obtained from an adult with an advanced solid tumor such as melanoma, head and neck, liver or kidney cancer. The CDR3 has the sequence CASRNGNQPQHF. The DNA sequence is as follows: TGTGCCAGTAGAAACGGCAATCAGCCCCAGCATTTT.